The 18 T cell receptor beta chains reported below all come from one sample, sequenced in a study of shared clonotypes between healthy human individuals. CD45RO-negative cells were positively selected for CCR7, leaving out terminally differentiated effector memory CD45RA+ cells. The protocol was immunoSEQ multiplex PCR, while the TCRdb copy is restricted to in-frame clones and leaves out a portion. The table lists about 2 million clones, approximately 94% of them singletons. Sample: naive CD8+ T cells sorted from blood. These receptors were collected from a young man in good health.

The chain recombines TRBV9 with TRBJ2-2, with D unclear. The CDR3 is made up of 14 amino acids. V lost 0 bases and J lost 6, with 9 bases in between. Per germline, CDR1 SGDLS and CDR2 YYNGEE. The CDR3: CASSVDLGPGELFF. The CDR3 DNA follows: TGTGCCAGCAGCGTAGATCTGGGCCCCGGGGAGCTGTTTTTT. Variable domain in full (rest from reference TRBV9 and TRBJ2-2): DSGVTQTPKHLITATGQRVTLRCSPRSGDLSVYWYQQSLDQGLQFLIQYYNGEERAKGNILERFSAQQFPDLHSELNLSSLELGDSALYFCASSVDLGPGELFFGEGSRLTVL.

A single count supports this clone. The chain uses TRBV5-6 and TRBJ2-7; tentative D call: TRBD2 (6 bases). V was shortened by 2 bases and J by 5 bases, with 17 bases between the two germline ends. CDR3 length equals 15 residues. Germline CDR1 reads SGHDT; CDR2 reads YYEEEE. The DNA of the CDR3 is TGTGCCAGCAGCTTTATGGGGACTCTCCCTCACGAGCAGTACTTC. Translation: CASSFMGTLPHEQYF.

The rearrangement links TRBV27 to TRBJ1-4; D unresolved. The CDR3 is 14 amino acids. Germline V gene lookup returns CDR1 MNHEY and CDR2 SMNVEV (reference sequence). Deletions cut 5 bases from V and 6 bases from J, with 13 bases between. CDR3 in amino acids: CASSTVLGYEKLFF. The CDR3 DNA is TGTGCCAGCAGTACAGTCCTTGGGTATGAAAAACTGTTTTTT.

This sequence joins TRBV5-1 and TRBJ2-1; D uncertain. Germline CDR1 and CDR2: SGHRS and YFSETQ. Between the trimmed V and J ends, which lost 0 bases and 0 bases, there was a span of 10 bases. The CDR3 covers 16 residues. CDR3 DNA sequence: TGCGCCAGCAGCTTGGAACCAGCGCACTCCTACAATGAGCAGTTCTTC. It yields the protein CASSLEPAHSYNEQFF.

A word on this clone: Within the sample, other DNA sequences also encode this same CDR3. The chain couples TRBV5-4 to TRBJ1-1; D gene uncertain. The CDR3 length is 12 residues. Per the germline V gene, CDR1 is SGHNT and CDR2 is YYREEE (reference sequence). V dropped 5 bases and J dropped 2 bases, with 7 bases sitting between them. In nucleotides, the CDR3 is TGTGCCAGCAGTTCTGGAAACACTGAAGCTTTCTTT. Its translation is CASSSGNTEAFF.

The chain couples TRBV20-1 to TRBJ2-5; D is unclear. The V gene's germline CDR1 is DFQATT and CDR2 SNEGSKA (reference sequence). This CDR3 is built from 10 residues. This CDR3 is CSVRLETQYF. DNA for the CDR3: TGCAGCGTACGACTAGAGACCCAGTACTTC.

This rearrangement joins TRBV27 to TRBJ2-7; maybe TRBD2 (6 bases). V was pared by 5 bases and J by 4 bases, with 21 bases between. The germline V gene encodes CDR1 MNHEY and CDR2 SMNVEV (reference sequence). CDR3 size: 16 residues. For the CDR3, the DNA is TGTGCCAGCAGTCCCTCCCTGGGGACTCAATCTTACGAGCAGTACTTC. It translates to CASSPSLGTQSYEQYF.

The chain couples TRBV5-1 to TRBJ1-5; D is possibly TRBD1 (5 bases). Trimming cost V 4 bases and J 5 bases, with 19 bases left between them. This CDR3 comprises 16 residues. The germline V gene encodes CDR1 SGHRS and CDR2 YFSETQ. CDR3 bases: TGCGCCAGCAGCCCAGGGATATTAGGTAATGATCAGCCCCAGCATTTT. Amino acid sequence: CASSPGILGNDQPQHF.

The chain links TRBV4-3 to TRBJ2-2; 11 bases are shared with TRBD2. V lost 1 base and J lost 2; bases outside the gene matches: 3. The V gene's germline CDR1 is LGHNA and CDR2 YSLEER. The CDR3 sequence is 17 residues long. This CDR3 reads CASSQGLAGSNTGELFF. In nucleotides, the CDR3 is TGCGCCAGCAGCCAAGGACTAGCGGGATCCAACACCGGGGAGCTGTTTTTT.

CDR3 sequence (DNA): TGTGCCAGCACCCTCAGCACCGGGACAGGGATCCACGAGCAGTACTTC. The encoded protein is CASTLSTGTGIHEQYF. J is TRBJ2-7 and V is TRBV7-9; 9 positions match TRBD1. The germline gives CDR1 SEHNR, CDR2 FQNEAQ (reference sequence). The V gene end was trimmed by 7 bases and the J gene end by 5 bases; junction bases not matched to a gene: 15. The CDR3 totals 16 residues.

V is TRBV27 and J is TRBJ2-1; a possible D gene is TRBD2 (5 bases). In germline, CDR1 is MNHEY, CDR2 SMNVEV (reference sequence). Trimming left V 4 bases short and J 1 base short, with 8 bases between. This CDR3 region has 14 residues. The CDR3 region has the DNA TGTGCCAGCAGTTGGACTGAATCCTACAATGAGCAGTTCTTC. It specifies CASSWTESYNEQFF.

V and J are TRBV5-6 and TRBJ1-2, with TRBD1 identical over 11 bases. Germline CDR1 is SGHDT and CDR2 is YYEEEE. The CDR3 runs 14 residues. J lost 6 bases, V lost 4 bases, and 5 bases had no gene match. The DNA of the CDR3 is TGTGCCAGCAGCCCAGGGACAGGGGGAAATGGCTACACCTTC. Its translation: CASSPGTGGNGYTF.

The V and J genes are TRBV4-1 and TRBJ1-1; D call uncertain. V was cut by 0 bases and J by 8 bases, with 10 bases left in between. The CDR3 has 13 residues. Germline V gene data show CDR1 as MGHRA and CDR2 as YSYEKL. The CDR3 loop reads CASSQDVWTEAFF. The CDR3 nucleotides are TGCGCCAGCAGCCAAGATGTGTGGACCGAAGCTTTCTTT.

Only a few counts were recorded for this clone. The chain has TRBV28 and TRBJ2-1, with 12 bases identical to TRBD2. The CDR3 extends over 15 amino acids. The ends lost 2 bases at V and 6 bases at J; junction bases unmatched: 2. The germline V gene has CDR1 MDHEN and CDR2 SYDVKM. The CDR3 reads CASSLETSGGNEQFF. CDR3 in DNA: TGTGCCAGCAGTTTAGAGACTAGCGGGGGCAATGAGCAGTTCTTC.

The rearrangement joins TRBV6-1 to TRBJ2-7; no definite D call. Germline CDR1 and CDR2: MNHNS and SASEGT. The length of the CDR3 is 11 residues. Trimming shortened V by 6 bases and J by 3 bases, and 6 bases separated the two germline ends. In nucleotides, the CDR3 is TGTGCCAGCAGATTGAACTACGAGCAGTACTTC. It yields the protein CASRLNYEQYF.

The DNA of the CDR3 is TGTGCCAGCAGCTTGGACCGCCCAGCGGATGAGCAGTTCTTC. It is translated as CASSLDRPADEQFF. The chain employs TRBV28 and TRBJ2-1; the D gene is possibly TRBD2 (5 bases). The V gene lost 6 bases and the J gene lost 8 bases, with 17 bases spanning the gap. The germline V gene encodes CDR1 MDHEN and CDR2 SYDVKM. The CDR3 runs to 14 residues. The whole variable domain, filled in from reference TRBV28 and TRBJ2-1, reads DVKVTQSSRYLVKRTGEKVFLECVQDMDHENMFWYRQDPGLGLRLIYFSYDVKMKEKGDIPEGYSVSREKKERFSLILESASTNQTSMYLCASSLDRPADEQFFGPGTRLTVL.

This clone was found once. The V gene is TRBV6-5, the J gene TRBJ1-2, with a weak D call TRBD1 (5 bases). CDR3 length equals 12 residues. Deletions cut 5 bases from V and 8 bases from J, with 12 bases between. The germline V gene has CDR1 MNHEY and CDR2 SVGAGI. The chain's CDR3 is CASSGTSSGYTF. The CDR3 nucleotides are TGTGCCAGCAGTGGGACCTCTTCGGGCTACACCTTC.

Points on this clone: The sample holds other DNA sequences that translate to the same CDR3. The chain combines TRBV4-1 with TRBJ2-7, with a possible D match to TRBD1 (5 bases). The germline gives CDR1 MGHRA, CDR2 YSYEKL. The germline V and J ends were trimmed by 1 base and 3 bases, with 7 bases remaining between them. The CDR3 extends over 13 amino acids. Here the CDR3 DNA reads TGCGCCAGCAGCCAAGGAGACAGCTACGAGCAGTACTTC. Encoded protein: CASSQGDSYEQYF.